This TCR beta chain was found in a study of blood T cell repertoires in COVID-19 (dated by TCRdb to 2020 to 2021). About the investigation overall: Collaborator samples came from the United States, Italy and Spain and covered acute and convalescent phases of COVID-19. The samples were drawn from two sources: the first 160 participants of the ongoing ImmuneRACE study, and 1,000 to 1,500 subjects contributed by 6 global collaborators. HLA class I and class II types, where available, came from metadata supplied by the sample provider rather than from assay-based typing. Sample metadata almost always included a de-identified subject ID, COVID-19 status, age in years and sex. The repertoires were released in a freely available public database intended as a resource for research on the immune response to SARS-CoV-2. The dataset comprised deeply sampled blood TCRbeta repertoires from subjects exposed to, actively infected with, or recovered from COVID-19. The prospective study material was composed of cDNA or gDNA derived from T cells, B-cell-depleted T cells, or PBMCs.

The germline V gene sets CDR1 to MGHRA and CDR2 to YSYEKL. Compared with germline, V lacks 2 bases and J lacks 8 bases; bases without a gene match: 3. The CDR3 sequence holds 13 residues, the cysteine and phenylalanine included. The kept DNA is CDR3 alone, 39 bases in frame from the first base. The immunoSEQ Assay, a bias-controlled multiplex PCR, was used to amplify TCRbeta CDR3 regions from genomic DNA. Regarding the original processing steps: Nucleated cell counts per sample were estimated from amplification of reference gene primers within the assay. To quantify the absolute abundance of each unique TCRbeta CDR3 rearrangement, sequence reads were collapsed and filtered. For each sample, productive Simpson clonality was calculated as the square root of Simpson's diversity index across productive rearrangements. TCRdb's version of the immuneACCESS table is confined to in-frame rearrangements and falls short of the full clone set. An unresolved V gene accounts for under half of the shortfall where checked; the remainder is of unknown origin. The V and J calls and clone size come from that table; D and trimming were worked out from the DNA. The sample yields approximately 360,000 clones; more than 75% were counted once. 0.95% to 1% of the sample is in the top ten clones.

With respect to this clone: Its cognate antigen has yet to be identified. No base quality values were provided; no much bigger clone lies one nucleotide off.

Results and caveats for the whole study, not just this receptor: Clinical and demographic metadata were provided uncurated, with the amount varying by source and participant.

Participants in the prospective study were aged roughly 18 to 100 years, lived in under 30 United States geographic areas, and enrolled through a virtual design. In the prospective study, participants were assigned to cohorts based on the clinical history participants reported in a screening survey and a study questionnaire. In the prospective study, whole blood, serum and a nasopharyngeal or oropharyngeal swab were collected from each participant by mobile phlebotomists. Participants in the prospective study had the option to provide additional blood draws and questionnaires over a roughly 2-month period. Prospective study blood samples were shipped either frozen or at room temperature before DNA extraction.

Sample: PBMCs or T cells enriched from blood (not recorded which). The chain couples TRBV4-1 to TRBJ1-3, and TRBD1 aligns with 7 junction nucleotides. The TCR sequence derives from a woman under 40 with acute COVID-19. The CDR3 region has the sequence CASSQTGQHTIYF. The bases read TGCGCCAGCAGCCAAACGGGACAGCACACCATATATTTT.